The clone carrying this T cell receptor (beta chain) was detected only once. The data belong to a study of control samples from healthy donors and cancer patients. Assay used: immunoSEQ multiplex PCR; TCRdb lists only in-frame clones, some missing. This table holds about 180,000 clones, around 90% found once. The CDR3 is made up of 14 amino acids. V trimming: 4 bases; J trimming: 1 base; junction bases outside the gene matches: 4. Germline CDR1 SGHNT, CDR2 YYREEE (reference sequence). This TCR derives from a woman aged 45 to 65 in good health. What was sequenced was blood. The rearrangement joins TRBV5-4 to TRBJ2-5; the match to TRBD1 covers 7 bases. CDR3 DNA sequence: TGTGCCAGCAGCCCCGGGACAGTCCAAGAGACCCAGTACTTC. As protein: CASSPGTVQETQYF.